This T cell receptor beta chain is from a study of response to subunit inactivated influenza vaccine. In its sample, this clonotype was seen many times. Its target is not known. V was pared by 5 bases and J by 0 bases, with 17 bases between. The CDR3 consists of 17 residues. Per germline, CDR1 LNHNV and CDR2 YYDKDF (reference sequence). TCRdb reanalysed the RT-PCR reads using MiXCR and keeps one entry per CDR3 protein. The table lists hundreds of thousands of distinct CDR3 sequences, just over 20% of them singletons. General observations from the study: The authors put forward the suggestion that each seasonal influenza vaccination may bring in only a limited number of new T cells.

The sequence came from a man aged 50-75 years who received an inactivated influenza vaccine. The chain couples TRBV15 to TRBJ2-4; perhaps TRBD2 as D (6 bases). The specimen was PBMCs from blood, collected roughly 20 months after vaccination. DNA of the CDR3: TGTGCCACCAGCCCCCCCGGGGGAATTTTAGCCAAAAACATTCAGTACTTC. Amino acid sequence: CATSPPGGILAKNIQYF.